One sample yielded the 8 T cell receptor beta chains listed below, sequenced in a study of cytomegalovirus exposure and HLA in healthy donors. The PCR employed 60 Vbeta primers together with 13 Jbeta primers. Measured with immunoSEQ multiplex PCR; TCRdb has only the in-frame clones, and not every one. The profile shows under 200,000 clones, roughly two thirds of them singletons. The sample taken for sequencing was PBMCs. The receptors originated from a woman between 18 and 29 years old in good health and CMV-seropositive.

The rearrangement joins TRBV7-8 to TRBJ1-1, with D possibly matching TRBD1 (5 bases). The CDR3 has 14 residues. Trimming stripped 1 base from V and 8 bases from J, with 14 bases between. Per germline, CDR1 SGHVS and CDR2 FQNEAQ. CDR3 in amino acids: CASSLGQPQPEAFF. DNA of the CDR3: TGTGCCAGCAGCTTAGGACAGCCACAACCAGAAGCTTTCTTT.

The chain employs TRBV9 and TRBJ1-1; possibly TRBD1 for D (5 bases). Trimming took off 2 bases at V and 1 base at J, with 9 bases between the two ends. CDR1 is SGDLS and CDR2 is YYNGEE in the germline V gene. The CDR3 sequence is 14 residues long. The CDR3 DNA is TGTGCCAGCAGCGTTGGGGGGGAGAACACTGAAGCTTTCTTT. Its translation: CASSVGGENTEAFF.

The CDR3 DNA reads TGTGCCTGGAGTGTGGTACTAGCATCCGGGGAGCTGTTTTTT. This gives the protein CAWSVVLASGELFF. This chain joins TRBV30 and TRBJ2-2; D is perhaps TRBD2 (6 bases). V was shortened by 0 bases and J by 6 bases, with 11 bases between the two germline ends. The length of the CDR3 is 14 residues. Germline V gives CDR1 GTSNPN, CDR2 SVGIG (reference sequence). The variable domain in full, completed from reference TRBV30 and TRBJ2-2, reads SQTIHQWPATLVQPVGSPLSLECTVEGTSNPNLYWYRQAAGRGLQLLFYSVGIGQISSEVPQNLSASRPQDRQFILSSKKLLLSDSGFYLCAWSVVLASGELFFGEGSRLTVL.

Here the CDR3 reads CASSQDPLAGGNDEQYF. The CDR3 DNA is TGCGCCAGCAGCCAAGATCCGCTAGCGGGGGGGAACGACGAGCAGTACTTC. J is TRBJ2-7 and V is TRBV4-3, with 12 bases aligning to TRBD2. Trimming cost V 0 bases and J 5 bases; bases outside gene matches: 8. CDR1 is LGHNA and CDR2 is YSLEER in the germline V gene. There are 17 residues in the CDR3.

This clone has only a few counts. The chain recombines TRBV18 with TRBJ1-2; D gene ambiguous. The CDR3 has 13 amino acids. V lost 3 bases and J lost 6, with 11 bases in between. Germline assignment: CDR1 KGHSH and CDR2 LQKENI. CDR3 in amino acids: CASSPNTSDGYTF. Here the CDR3 DNA reads TGTGCCAGCTCACCTAACACATCTGATGGCTACACCTTC.

This chain joins TRBV19 and TRBJ1-4, with D hard to call. This CDR3 has 14 amino acids. The germline V gene encodes CDR1 LNHDA and CDR2 SQIVND (reference sequence). With 5 bases removed from V and 2 bases from J, the gap between germline ends came to 9 bases. In DNA form, the CDR3 reads TGTGCCAGTAGTTTTAGCGGTACTAATGAAAAACTGTTTTTT. Protein product: CASSFSGTNEKLFF.

The chain links TRBV5-6 to TRBJ1-1, with D uncertain. Trimming stripped 0 bases from V and 5 bases from J, with 17 bases between. Germline-derived CDR1 and CDR2 are SGHDT and YYEEEE. The CDR3 is 16 amino acids. CDR3 coding DNA: TGTGCCAGCAGCTTGGGCGACTCATCCCCCGAGACTGAAGCTTTCTTT. Translation: CASSLGDSSPETEAFF.

This clone was observed a few times. This rearrangement joins TRBV9 to TRBJ1-2; TRBD1 is a possible D gene (6 bases). Between the trimmed V and J ends, which lost 1 base and 8 bases, there was a span of 21 bases. CDR3 length equals 16 residues. The germline gives CDR1 SGDLS, CDR2 YYNGEE. The CDR3 loop is CASSVLPGHQVEGYTF. The DNA for the CDR3 is TGTGCCAGCAGCGTACTTCCGGGACATCAGGTTGAGGGCTACACCTTC.